This T cell receptor (beta chain) was sequenced for a study of blood T cell repertoires in COVID-19. CDR3 size: 18 residues. Unmatched junction bases numbered 6, after V lost 1 base and J lost 0 bases. Looked up from germline, CDR1 is MGHRA and CDR2 is YSYEKL. The method was immunoSEQ multiplex PCR; TCRdb's version includes in-frame clones alone and lacks a portion of them. The repertoire holds 200,000 to 250,000 clones, with 65% to 90% as singletons. The sample taken for sequencing was peripheral blood. This sequence joins TRBV4-1 and TRBJ2-1, with TRBD2 matching over 10 bases. This TCR was recovered from a woman between 50 and 59 years old with acute or convalescent COVID-19. The chain's CDR3 is CASSQASGGLSSYNEQFF. The CDR3 DNA reads as TGCGCCAGCAGCCAAGCTAGCGGGGGATTGAGCTCCTACAATGAGCAGTTCTTC.